The clone carrying this T cell receptor beta chain has only one observation. Antigen specificity is unknown. The data derive from a study of CD8+ T cells in alopecia areata. Study-wide background: In an open-label trial, patients got 5 to 10 mg tofacitinib twice daily. Tofacitinib treatment spanned 6 to 18 months, with 6 months off drug afterward. General study findings and limits: Lesional scalp, notably in alopecia totalis/universalis, had clonality above that of normal scalp.

The CDR3 covers 16 residues. CDR1 SEHNR and CDR2 FQNEAQ come from the germline V gene (reference sequence). Losses at the gene ends were 4 bases for V and 12 bases for J; bases not matched to a gene: 16. It was cDNA, reverse transcribed from extracted RNA, that served as the sequencing template. The data were produced by immunoSEQ multiplex PCR, yet TCRdb's version contains in-frame clones alone and is incomplete. This table has about 140,000 clones, 75% to 85% appearing once. Treatment of the sample: oral pan-JAK inhibitor, 5-10 mg twice daily. This sequence originates from a human donor with alopecia areata. The rearrangement joins TRBV7-9 to TRBJ2-1; 9 bases map to TRBD1. Source: CD8+ T cells sorted from blood, taken at week 4, from a patient treated with tofacitinib. The CDR3, as DNA: TGTGCCAGCAGCTCCACCGGGACAGGGTTTAATCCTGGGCAGTTCTTC. Translating it yields CASSSTGTGFNPGQFF.